This T cell receptor beta chain was identified during a study of T-cell memory formation after mild COVID-19. Study-wide results and limits: Chiefly within CM and EM were the contracting CD4+ clones; CD8+ ones were within EMRA. Pre-infection memory held some responding clones, suggesting pre-existing cross-reactive T cells responded.

This clonotype was counted only a few times. Its antigen is not known. TCRdb used MiXCR to reprocess the 5' RACE reads, holding one entry per CDR3 protein. The repertoire holds some 490,000 distinct CDR3 sequences, with 18% as singletons. The specimen was PBMCs or a T cell subset sorted from them (not recorded which). The source is an adult woman who had mild COVID-19 (a few samples of this study predate the infection). Cell type and time point are not known.

In nucleotides, the CDR3 is TGTGCCAGCAGCTTGGCACTAGCGGTGGGAGAGACCCAGTACTTC. This translates into CASSLALAVGETQYF. The chain combines TRBV5-5 with TRBJ2-5, with 8 bases identical to TRBD2. This CDR3 spans 15 amino acids. Germline lookup yields CDR1 SGHKS and CDR2 YYEKEE (reference sequence). Losses at the gene ends were 0 bases for V and 4 bases for J; bases not matched to a gene: 5.